The 18 T cell receptor beta chains listed next were all sequenced from one sample in a study of control samples from healthy donors and cancer patients. Only in-frame clones appear in the TCRdb table, and some are missing; sequencing was by immunoSEQ multiplex PCR. The repertoire consists of about 61,000 clones, with nearly 90% occurring once and the leading ten covering approximately 5.9%. The sample was PBMCs. These receptors all stem from a man in his fifties or sixties with colorectal cancer.

V and J are TRBV20-1 and TRBJ2-7; D ambiguous. Trimming removed 3 bases from V and 2 bases from J, with 5 bases in between. Germline V gene data show CDR1 as DFQATT and CDR2 as SNEGSKA (reference sequence). The CDR3 consists of 11 residues. The CDR3, as DNA: TGCAGTGCTAGGCAGGCCTACGAGCAGTACTTC. It is translated as CSARQAYEQYF.

The chain has TRBV20-1 and TRBJ1-2; no definite D call. Germline V gives CDR1 DFQATT, CDR2 SNEGSKA (reference sequence). The V end lost 3 bases, the J end lost 2 bases, and 7 bases lay between the germline ends. CDR3 size: 12 residues. The CDR3 protein is CSASGGNYGYTF. In nucleotides, the CDR3 is TGCAGTGCTAGTGGAGGGAACTATGGCTACACCTTC.

This clone was found a few times. The genes are TRBV19 and TRBJ1-4; maybe TRBD1 (6 bases). This CDR3 region has 14 residues. CDR1 LNHDA and CDR2 SQIVND come from the germline V gene (reference sequence). V was trimmed by 2 bases and J by 13 bases, leaving 17 bases between them. The CDR3 protein is CASSITTGRTLLFF. The CDR3 bases are TGTGCCAGTAGTATAACGACAGGTCGGACTTTACTGTTTTTT.

V usage is TRBV5-6 and J usage is TRBJ2-3; either TRBD1 or TRBD2 may fit D (5 bases each). Trimming cost V 5 bases and J 6 bases, with 19 bases left between them. The V gene's germline CDR1 is SGHDT and CDR2 YYEEEE. The CDR3 spans 15 residues. The CDR3, as DNA: TGTGCCAGCAGGGGGGTGAGGGACCTCGAGGATACGCAGTATTTT. Translated: CASRGVRDLEDTQYF.

The chain joins TRBV10-2 to TRBJ2-7, with TRBD1 matching over 8 bases. CDR3 length: 13 amino acids. Trimming removed 6 bases from V and 3 bases from J; junction bases left unmatched: 4. Looked up from germline, CDR1 is WSHSY and CDR2 is SAAADI. The CDR3 sequence: CASRPGGGYEQYF. The CDR3 DNA reads TGCGCCAGCAGACCAGGGGGCGGCTACGAGCAGTACTTC.

V usage is TRBV3-1 (or the pseudogene TRBV3-2) and J usage is TRBJ1-3, with unresolved D. V dropped 4 bases and J dropped 0 bases, with 7 bases sitting between them. This CDR3 is 14 amino acids long. Germline CDR1 and CDR2: LGHDT and YNNKEL (reference sequence). Written as DNA, the CDR3 is TGTGCCAGCAGCCCCCTCGACTCTGGAAACACCATATATTTT. As protein: CASSPLDSGNTIYF.

The chain employs TRBV10-1 and TRBJ2-2; no firm D call. This CDR3 region has 14 residues. The V end was cut by 9 bases, the J end by 5 bases, with 16 bases between. Germline assignment: CDR1 WNHNN and CDR2 SYGVQD (reference sequence). The CDR3 DNA reads TGCGCCAGTAAAAGGGAACATGAGACCGGGGAGCTGTTTTTT. This sequence encodes CASKREHETGELFF.

This chain connects TRBV20-1 to TRBJ2-7; no clear D gene. The CDR3 is made up of 11 amino acids. Germline CDR1 and CDR2: DFQATT and SNEGSKA (reference sequence). V was cut by 6 bases and J by 4 bases, with 10 bases left in between. CDR3 amino acids: CSAHLAYEQYF. Written as DNA, the CDR3 is TGCAGTGCCCATTTGGCTTACGAGCAGTACTTC.

The J gene is TRBJ2-7, the V gene TRBV15; D possibly uses TRBD1 or TRBD2 (5 bases each). CDR3 length: 15 amino acids. From germline, CDR1 is LNHNV and CDR2 YYDKDF (reference sequence). Trimming shortened V by 0 bases and J by 1 base, and 10 bases separated the two germline ends. In DNA form, the CDR3 reads TGTGCCACCAGCAGAGATCCCGGGGCGTCCTACGAGCAGTACTTC. Translation: CATSRDPGASYEQYF.

This clone has only a few counts. The chain links TRBV9 to TRBJ2-1; no clear D gene. The ends were cut back, 4 bases at V and 2 bases at J, with 16 bases in the middle. Germline CDR1 is SGDLS and CDR2 is YYNGEE. CDR3 size: 16 residues. DNA for the CDR3: TGTGCCAGCAGCCTCGGGCCTAGTGGGGCCTACAATGAGCAGTTCTTC. Translating it yields CASSLGPSGAYNEQFF.

The genes are TRBV7-8 and TRBJ1-3; 7 nucleotides line up with TRBD1. Germline V lookup: CDR1 SGHVS, CDR2 FQNEAQ. This CDR3 is built from 17 residues. Trimming took 1 base from V and 3 from J; bases not matched to a gene: 9. In nucleotides, the CDR3 is TGTGCCAGCAGCTTAGAAACCAGGGGGAGTCATGGAAACACCATATATTTT. This codes for CASSLETRGSHGNTIYF.

J is TRBJ1-4 and V is TRBV7-6; D uncertain. Trimming shortened V by 0 bases and J by 5 bases, and 7 bases separated the two germline ends. This CDR3 has 14 residues. Germline V gene lookup returns CDR1 SGHVS and CDR2 FNYEAQ. For the CDR3, the DNA is TGTGCCAGCAGCTTAGCCAGCGTCAATGAAAAACTGTTTTTT. It yields the protein CASSLASVNEKLFF.

The chain combines TRBV9 with TRBJ2-2; D perhaps matches TRBD1 (6 bases). Deletions cut 0 bases from V and 3 bases from J, with 9 bases between. Germline values: CDR1 SGDLS, CDR2 YYNGEE. The CDR3 sequence is 15 residues long. This CDR3 reads CASSVGQGYTGELFF. The DNA of the CDR3 is TGTGCCAGCAGCGTAGGGCAGGGGTACACCGGGGAGCTGTTTTTT. The complete variable domain, with remaining parts taken from reference TRBV9 and TRBJ2-2, reads DSGVTQTPKHLITATGQRVTLRCSPRSGDLSVYWYQQSLDQGLQFLIQYYNGEERAKGNILERFSAQQFPDLHSELNLSSLELGDSALYFCASSVGQGYTGELFFGEGSRLTVL.

The J gene is TRBJ1-1, the V gene TRBV28; D is possibly TRBD1 (6 bases). Germline V gene lookup returns CDR1 MDHEN and CDR2 SYDVKM. The CDR3 is made up of 13 amino acids. The V end lost 1 base, the J end lost 6 bases, and 9 bases lay between the germline ends. The CDR3 here is CASSLYRAPEAFF. The CDR3 bases are TGTGCCAGCAGTTTATACAGGGCCCCTGAAGCTTTCTTT. Supplemented by reference TRBV28 and TRBJ1-1, the full variable domain reads DVKVTQSSRYLVKRTGEKVFLECVQDMDHENMFWYRQDPGLGLRLIYFSYDVKMKEKGDIPEGYSVSREKKERFSLILESASTNQTSMYLCASSLYRAPEAFFGQGTRLTVV.

The chain links TRBV9 to TRBJ2-3, with D perhaps assigned TRBD1 or TRBD2 (5 bases each). V lost 4 bases and J 8 bases, leaving 20 bases between the germline ends. The germline V gene encodes CDR1 SGDLS and CDR2 YYNGEE. The CDR3 is 15 amino acids. CDR3 sequence reads: CASSPPRDLHGTQYF. The CDR3 DNA reads as TGTGCCAGCAGCCCCCCCAGGGACCTTCACGGTACGCAGTATTTT. The full variable domain, completed using reference TRBV9 and TRBJ2-3, is DSGVTQTPKHLITATGQRVTLRCSPRSGDLSVYWYQQSLDQGLQFLIQYYNGEERAKGNILERFSAQQFPDLHSELNLSSLELGDSALYFCASSPPRDLHGTQYFGPGTRLTVL.

This chain links TRBV12-3 or TRBV12-4 with TRBJ1-1; D is unresolved. This CDR3 has 13 residues. V lost 6 bases, J lost 0 bases, and 8 bases lay in between. In DNA, the CDR3 is TGTGCCAGCAGCTTGGGAGTGAACACTGAAGCTTTCTTT. Its protein is CASSLGVNTEAFF.

The chain is built from TRBV5-8 and TRBJ1-4; no firm D call. V was trimmed by 6 bases and J by 8 bases, leaving 20 bases between them. CDR1 and CDR2 (germline): SGHTS, YDEGEE. This CDR3 is 15 amino acids long. The CDR3 DNA sequence: TGTGCCAGCACCCCGAGCACCTTCACAAGGGAAAAACTGTTTTTT. The encoded protein is CASTPSTFTREKLFF.

V usage is TRBV9 and J usage is TRBJ1-1, with a possible D match to TRBD1 (5 bases). Germline V gene data show CDR1 as SGDLS and CDR2 as YYNGEE. There are 13 residues in the CDR3. The V end lost 3 bases, the J end lost 7 bases, and 13 bases lay between the germline ends. CDR3 protein: CASSAGTAREAFF. The CDR3 nucleotides read TGTGCCAGCAGCGCCGGGACGGCCCGTGAAGCTTTCTTT.